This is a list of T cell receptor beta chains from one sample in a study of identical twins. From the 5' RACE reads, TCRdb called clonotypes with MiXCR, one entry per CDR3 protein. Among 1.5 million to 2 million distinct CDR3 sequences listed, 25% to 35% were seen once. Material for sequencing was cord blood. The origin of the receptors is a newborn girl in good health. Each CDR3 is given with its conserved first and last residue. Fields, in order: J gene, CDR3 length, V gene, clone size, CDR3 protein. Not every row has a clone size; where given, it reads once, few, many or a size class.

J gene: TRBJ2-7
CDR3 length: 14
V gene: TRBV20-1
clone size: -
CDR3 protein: CSAPRLAGIYEQYF

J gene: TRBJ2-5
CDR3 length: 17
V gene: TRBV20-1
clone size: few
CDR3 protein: CSARGPILAGGRETQYF

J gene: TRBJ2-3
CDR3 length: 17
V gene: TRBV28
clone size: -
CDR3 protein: CASSPKAGGSVVDTQYF

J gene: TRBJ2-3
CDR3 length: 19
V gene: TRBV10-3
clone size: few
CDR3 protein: CAISNRLAGGRPHTDTQYF

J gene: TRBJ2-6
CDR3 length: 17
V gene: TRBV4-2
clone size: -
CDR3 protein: CASSQEDGVSGANVLTF

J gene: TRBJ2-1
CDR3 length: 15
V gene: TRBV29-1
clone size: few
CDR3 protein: CSVEMRRAMRGEQFF

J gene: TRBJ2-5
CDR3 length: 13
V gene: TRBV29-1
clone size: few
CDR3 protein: CSVDDQKGETQYF

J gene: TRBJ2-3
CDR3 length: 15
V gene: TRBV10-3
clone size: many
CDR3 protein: CAISPSHSFTDTQYF

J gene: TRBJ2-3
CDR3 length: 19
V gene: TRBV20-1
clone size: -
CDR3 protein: CSARGLLEHRRVNTDTQYF

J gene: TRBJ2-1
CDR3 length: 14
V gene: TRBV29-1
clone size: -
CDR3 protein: CSVLLLAGVDEQFF

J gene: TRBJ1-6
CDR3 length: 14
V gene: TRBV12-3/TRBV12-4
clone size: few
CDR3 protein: CASSDRRGNSPLHF

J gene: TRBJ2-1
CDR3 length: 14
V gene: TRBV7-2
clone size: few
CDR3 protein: CASSSGTGGGEQFF

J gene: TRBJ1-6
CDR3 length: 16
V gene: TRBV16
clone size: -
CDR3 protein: CASSQYRDRGNSPLHF

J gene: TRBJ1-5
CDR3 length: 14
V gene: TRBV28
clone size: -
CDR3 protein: CASSFGQGHQPQHF

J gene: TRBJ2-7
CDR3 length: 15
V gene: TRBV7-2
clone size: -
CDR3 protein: CASSLVWGYSYEQYF

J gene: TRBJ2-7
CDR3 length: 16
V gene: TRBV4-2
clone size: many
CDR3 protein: CASSQDLAGAVYEQYF

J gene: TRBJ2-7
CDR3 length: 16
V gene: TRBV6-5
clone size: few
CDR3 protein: CASRTLQGGGSYEQYF

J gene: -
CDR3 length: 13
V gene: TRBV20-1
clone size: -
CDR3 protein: CSARDDYLYEQYF

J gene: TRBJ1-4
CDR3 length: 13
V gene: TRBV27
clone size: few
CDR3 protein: CASSLWKDEKLFF

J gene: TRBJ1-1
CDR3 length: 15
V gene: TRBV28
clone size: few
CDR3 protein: CASSLVHIKNTEAFF

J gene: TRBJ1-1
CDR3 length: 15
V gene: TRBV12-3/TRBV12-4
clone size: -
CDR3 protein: CASSAWTERNTEAFF

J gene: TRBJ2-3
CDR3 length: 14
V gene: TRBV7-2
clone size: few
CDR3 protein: CASSPLVASDTQYF

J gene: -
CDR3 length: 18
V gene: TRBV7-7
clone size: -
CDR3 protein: CASSLRPGLAVFHETQYF

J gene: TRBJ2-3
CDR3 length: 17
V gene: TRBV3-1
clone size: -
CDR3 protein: CASSQELGGYSTDTQYF

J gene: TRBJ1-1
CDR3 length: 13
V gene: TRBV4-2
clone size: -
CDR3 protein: CAGSRHRGTEAFF

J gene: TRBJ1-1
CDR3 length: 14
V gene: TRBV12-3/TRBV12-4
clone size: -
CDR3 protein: CASSLGQGKGEAFF

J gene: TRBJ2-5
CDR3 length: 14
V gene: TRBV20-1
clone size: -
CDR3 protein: CSAARDRRQETQYF

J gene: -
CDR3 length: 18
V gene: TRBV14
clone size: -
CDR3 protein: CASSHNFHPGGKHYEQYF